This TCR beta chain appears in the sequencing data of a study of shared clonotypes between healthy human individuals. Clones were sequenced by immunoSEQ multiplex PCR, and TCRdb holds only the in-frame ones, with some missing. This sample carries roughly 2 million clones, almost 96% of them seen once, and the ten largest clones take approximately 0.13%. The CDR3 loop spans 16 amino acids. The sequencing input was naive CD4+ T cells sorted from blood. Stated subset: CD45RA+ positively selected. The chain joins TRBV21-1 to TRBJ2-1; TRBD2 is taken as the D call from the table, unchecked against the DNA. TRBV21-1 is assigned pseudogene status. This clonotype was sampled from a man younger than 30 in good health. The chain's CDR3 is CASSARLAGSVNEQFF. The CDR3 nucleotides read TGTGCCAGCAGCGCCCGACTAGCGGGAAGTGTCAATGAGCAGTTCTTC.